Below, 30 T cell receptor beta chains from the same sample are listed, as sequenced in a study of vaccination effects on CD4 cells after COVID-19. Peptide-pool stimulation followed by sequencing identified expanded antigen-specific CD4+ clonotypes in the ViraFEST assay. Following culture for around 10 days, CD4+ T cells were isolated. Prior SARS-CoV-2 infection was absent in the vaccine recipients, as shown by negative nucleocapsid antibodies. For these receptors, no antigen is known. The repertoire was sequenced with immunoSEQ multiplex PCR; TCRdb's copy has only in-frame clones and lacks some. In the table there are 25,000 to 30,000 clones, 70% to 80% of which are singletons. This specimen consisted of CD4+ T cells from PBMCs cultured with SARS-CoV-2 spike peptides, obtained before COVID-19 vaccination. Receptors were obtained from a human donor who received a COVID-19 vaccine.

This clone was seen only a few times. The chain has TRBV5-1 and TRBJ2-2; 8 nucleotides align to TRBD2. The V and J ends lost 0 bases and 4 bases, in that order; junction bases with no gene match: 5. Per germline, CDR1 SGHRS and CDR2 YFSETQ. The CDR3 contains 16 residues. CDR3 sequence reads: CASSLAGGASTGELFF. DNA for the CDR3: TGCGCCAGCAGCTTGGCCGGGGGGGCCTCCACCGGGGAGCTGTTTTTT.

This chain connects TRBV4-3 to TRBJ1-3; TRBD1 matches at 7 bases. CDR1 and CDR2 from the germline V gene are LGHNA and YSLEER. Losses at the gene ends were 2 bases for V and 3 bases for J; bases not matched to a gene: 7. The CDR3 is 16 residues long. The CDR3 here is CASSQTPDRIGNTIYF. Written as DNA, the CDR3 is TGCGCCAGCAGCCAAACCCCGGACAGGATTGGAAACACCATATATTTT.

This chain connects TRBV19 to TRBJ1-1, with unresolved D. With 1 base removed from V and 0 bases from J, the gap between germline ends came to 3 bases. This CDR3 spans 13 amino acids. Germline V gene data show CDR1 as LNHDA and CDR2 as SQIVND (reference sequence). CDR3 nucleotides: TGTGCCAGTAGTATAGGGATGAACACTGAAGCTTTCTTT. It encodes CASSIGMNTEAFF.

The V call is TRBV2, the J call TRBJ2-5; the match to TRBD2 covers 9 bases. The germline gives CDR1 SNHLY, CDR2 FYNNEI. V lost 6 bases to trimming and J lost 1 base; unmatched junction nucleotides: 6. The CDR3 loop spans 15 amino acids. The CDR3: CASRTTSGSQETQYF. CDR3 sequence (DNA): TGTGCCAGCAGAACTACTAGCGGGTCCCAAGAGACCCAGTACTTC.

The genes are TRBV2 and TRBJ2-2, with 7 bases fitting TRBD1. The length of the CDR3 is 13 residues. Per the germline V gene, CDR1 is SNHLY and CDR2 is FYNNEI. Unmatched junction bases numbered 3, after V lost 5 bases and J lost 6 bases. The DNA of the CDR3 is TGTGCCAGCAGTCCGACAGGGCCCGGGGAGCTGTTTTTT. It translates to CASSPTGPGELFF.

The genes are TRBV11-3 and TRBJ1-1; TRBD1 aligns across 7 bases. The CDR3 covers 14 residues. The ends lost 8 bases at V and 1 base at J; junction bases unmatched: 7. Germline V CDR1 and CDR2: SGHNT, YENEEA. The CDR3 here is CASHFGQANTEAFF. For the CDR3, the DNA is TGTGCCAGCCACTTTGGACAGGCGAACACTGAAGCTTTCTTT.

This sequence joins TRBV6-6 and TRBJ1-3; 8 bases are shared with TRBD1. Germline values: CDR1 MNHNY, CDR2 SVGAGI (reference sequence). The trim removed 7 bases at V and 2 bases at J, leaving 7 bases unmatched. CDR3 size: 15 residues. The CDR3 sequence is CASIPRGPTGNTIYF. The CDR3 region has the DNA TGTGCCAGCATCCCCAGGGGGCCAACTGGAAACACCATATATTTT.

A single count supports this clone. This chain connects TRBV18 to TRBJ2-5; tentatively, D is TRBD1 (6 bases). V was pared by 4 bases and J by 5 bases, with 14 bases between. Germline V CDR1 and CDR2: KGHSH, LQKENI. CDR3 length: 14 residues. CDR3 region: CASSRTGSRETQYF. The CDR3 region has the DNA TGTGCCAGCTCACGAACAGGGTCGAGGGAGACCCAGTACTTC.

The CDR3 nucleotides read TGTGCCAGCAGCTCAAGGGGATGGGGGCAGAACTATGGCTACACCTTC. Translating gives CASSSRGWGQNYGYTF. The chain is built from TRBV3-1 (or the pseudogene TRBV3-2) and TRBJ1-2, with D perhaps TRBD1 (6 bases). Germline loops: CDR1 LGHDT, CDR2 YNNKEL (reference sequence). The V and J ends lost 5 bases and 2 bases respectively, with 18 bases between them. The CDR3 sequence is 16 residues long.

J is TRBJ1-1 and V is TRBV19; D uncertain. V shed 3 bases and J shed 0 bases, with 5 bases lying between them. The CDR3 contains 13 residues. Germline V gene data show CDR1 as LNHDA and CDR2 as SQIVND (reference sequence). CDR3 nucleotides: TGTGCCAGTAGTATCCTAATGAACACTGAAGCTTTCTTT. Its translation: CASSILMNTEAFF.

CDR3 region: CASSQETAHNSPLHF. The CDR3 DNA is TGCGCCAGCAGCCAAGAGACAGCTCATAATTCACCCCTCCACTTT. The rearrangement links TRBV4-1 to TRBJ1-6, with a tentative D call TRBD1 (5 bases). Germline V gene lookup returns CDR1 MGHRA and CDR2 YSYEKL. This CDR3 contains 15 residues. Trimming removed 0 bases at V and 5 bases at J, with 8 bases between.

The J gene is TRBJ1-1, the V gene TRBV24-1; 7 positions agree with TRBD1. Per germline, CDR1 KGHDR and CDR2 SFDVKD. The CDR3 consists of 19 residues. The trim removed 3 bases at V and 0 bases at J, leaving 15 bases unmatched. DNA of the CDR3: TGTGCCACCAGTGATCCGATAAAGGGGGCTGGGGCCCTGAACACTGAAGCTTTCTTT. Its protein is CATSDPIKGAGALNTEAFF.

CDR3: CASRLGVNQPQHF. CDR3 nucleotide sequence: TGTGCCAGCAGACTAGGAGTAAATCAGCCCCAGCATTTT. V is TRBV7-2 and J is TRBJ1-5; no clear D. The CDR3 is 13 amino acids. V was shortened by 6 bases and J by 4 bases, with 10 bases between the two germline ends. The germline V gene has CDR1 SGHTA and CDR2 FQGNSA. Combining the CDR3 with reference TRBV7-2 and TRBJ1-5 gives the whole variable domain GAGVSQSPSNKVTEKGKDVELRCDPISGHTALYWYRQSLGQGLEFLIYFQGNSAPDKSGLPSDRFSAERTGGSVSTLTIQRTQQEDSAVYLCASRLGVNQPQHFGDGTRLSIL.

The rearrangement links TRBV7-6 to TRBJ2-3; 8 bases fit TRBD2. CDR1 SGHVS and CDR2 FNYEAQ come from the germline V gene. This CDR3 is 16 amino acids long. Losses at the gene ends were 6 bases for V and 6 bases for J; bases not matched to a gene: 14. The CDR3 protein is CASRRDPWTSLDTQYF. The DNA for the CDR3 is TGTGCCAGCAGACGGGATCCCTGGACTAGCCTTGATACGCAGTATTTT. Full variable domain (rest looked up from reference TRBV7-6 and TRBJ2-3): GAGVSQSPRYKVTKRGQDVALRCDPISGHVSLYWYRQALGQGPEFLTYFNYEAQQDKSGLPNDRFSAERPEGSISTLTIQRTEQRDSAMYRCASRRDPWTSLDTQYFGPGTRLTVL.

The chain uses TRBV5-1 and TRBJ2-1; 8 nucleotides align to TRBD2. The CDR3 has 17 amino acids. Germline values: CDR1 SGHRS, CDR2 YFSETQ. The V and J ends lost 1 base and 6 bases, in that order; junction bases with no gene match: 12. The CDR3 coding sequence is TGCGCCAGCAGCTTGACAATAAGCGGGGGAGGGGGCAATGAGCAGTTCTTC. This translates into CASSLTISGGGGNEQFF.

This sequence joins TRBV5-1 and TRBJ2-3; D gene unclear. This CDR3 is 12 amino acids long. Trimming stripped 5 bases from V and 6 bases from J, with 10 bases between. Germline V lookup: CDR1 SGHRS, CDR2 YFSETQ. The CDR3 nucleotides read TGCGCCAGCAGTCGTGGGGTGGATACGCAGTATTTT. Its translation: CASSRGVDTQYF.

This clone was recorded a few times. This chain links TRBV5-1 with TRBJ2-1; TRBD2 agrees at 10 bases. The CDR3 has 15 residues. Germline V gene sequence: CDR1 SGHRS, CDR2 YFSETQ. Unmatched junction bases numbered 5, after V lost 3 bases and J lost 5 bases. CDR3 sequence reads: CASSSTSGTDNEQFF. The CDR3 bases are TGCGCCAGCAGCTCCACTAGCGGGACAGACAATGAGCAGTTCTTC. Supplemented by reference TRBV5-1 and TRBJ2-1, the full variable domain reads KAGVTQTPRYLIKTRGQQVTLSCSPISGHRSVSWYQQTPGQGLQFLFEYFSETQRNKGNFPGRFSGRQFSNSRSEMNVSTLELGDSALYLCASSSTSGTDNEQFFGPGTRLTVL.

The V and J genes are TRBV19 and TRBJ1-3, with no clear D. CDR3 length equals 15 residues. Deletions cut 5 bases from V and 0 bases from J, with 11 bases between. Germline V gene sequence: CDR1 LNHDA, CDR2 SQIVND (reference sequence). The CDR3, as DNA: TGTGCCAGTAGTGTCGACCGACTCTCTGGAAACACCATATATTTT. Amino acid sequence: CASSVDRLSGNTIYF.

The chain recombines TRBV14 with TRBJ2-2, with 8 bases aligning to TRBD1. The CDR3 consists of 16 residues. The V segment lost 0 bases and the J segment 4 bases; nucleotides outside the gene matches: 4. Germline values: CDR1 SGHDN, CDR2 FVKESK. CDR3 region: CASSQDWDRITGELFF. DNA of the CDR3: TGTGCCAGCAGCCAAGATTGGGACAGGATCACCGGGGAGCTGTTTTTT.

The rearrangement joins TRBV4-3 to TRBJ1-6, with D unclear. V lost 3 bases, J lost 10 bases, and 10 bases lay in between. The CDR3 totals 13 residues. The germline gives CDR1 LGHNA, CDR2 YSLEER. This chain's CDR3 is CASSQGLRSPLHF. In DNA form, the CDR3 reads TGCGCCAGCAGCCAGGGATTACGATCACCCCTCCACTTT.

The chain links TRBV5-8 to TRBJ2-1; maybe TRBD1 (6 bases). V lost 3 bases and J 6 bases, leaving 16 bases between the germline ends. The CDR3 is 15 amino acids. Germline CDR1 reads SGHTS; CDR2 reads YDEGEE. CDR3 protein: CASSSGATPFNEQFF. The CDR3 nucleotides read TGTGCCAGCAGCTCAGGGGCGACCCCCTTCAATGAGCAGTTCTTC.

The chain employs TRBV19 and TRBJ1-1; D is unresolved. Looked up from germline, CDR1 is LNHDA and CDR2 is SQIVND (reference sequence). Between the trimmed V and J ends, which lost 3 bases and 2 bases, there was a span of 7 bases. The CDR3 loop spans 13 amino acids. In nucleotides, the CDR3 is TGTGCCAGTAGTATGACGTTAAACACTGAAGCTTTCTTT. Its protein is CASSMTLNTEAFF.

The V and J genes are TRBV6-5 and TRBJ1-1; the match to TRBD1 covers 8 bases. The germline gives CDR1 MNHEY, CDR2 SVGAGI. J was trimmed by 5 bases and V by 2 bases; bases with no gene match: 7. This CDR3 has 15 residues. As DNA, the CDR3 is TGTGCCAGCAGTTACCGCGTGACAGGGGTTACTGAAGCTTTCTTT. Amino acids: CASSYRVTGVTEAFF.

V is TRBV7-2 and J is TRBJ1-1; D is perhaps TRBD1 (5 bases). Germline V gene sequence: CDR1 SGHTA, CDR2 FQGNSA. CDR3 length: 15 amino acids. The germline V and J ends were trimmed by 0 bases and 6 bases, with 14 bases remaining between them. The CDR3 DNA sequence: TGTGCCAGCAGCTTAGCGGGTGGGGGTCGGGCTGAAGCTTTCTTT. Protein: CASSLAGGGRAEAFF.

Turning to this clone: Other DNA sequences in the same sample also yield this CDR3. V is TRBV7-9 and J is TRBJ2-7; tentatively, D is TRBD1 or TRBD2 (5 bases each). V was shortened by 5 bases and J by 4 bases, with 15 bases between the two germline ends. Per the germline V gene, CDR1 is SEHNR and CDR2 is FQNEAQ (reference sequence). CDR3 length: 14 residues. CDR3 coding DNA: TGTGCCAGCAGCCCCAACGGGGCCCCATACGAGCAGTACTTC. Translated, it gives CASSPNGAPYEQYF.

V and J are TRBV18 and TRBJ2-5; 11 bases are a match to TRBD1. The CDR3 has 12 residues. The germline CDR1 and CDR2 sequences are KGHSH and LQKENI. V lost 8 bases to trimming and J lost 5 bases; unmatched junction nucleotides: 1. The CDR3 DNA is TGTGCCAGCCGGGACAGGGGGGAGACCCAGTACTTC. Its protein is CASRDRGETQYF.

The chain has TRBV6-5 and TRBJ2-3; 7 bases map to TRBD1. Germline CDR1 MNHEY, CDR2 SVGAGI. The CDR3 loop spans 14 amino acids. V trimming: 8 bases; J trimming: 0 bases; junction bases outside the gene matches: 5. This CDR3 reads CASRRDRSTDTQYF. The CDR3 coding sequence is TGTGCCAGCCGCCGGGACAGAAGCACAGATACGCAGTATTTT.

The chain links TRBV28 to TRBJ2-2, with D possibly TRBD1 on 6 matching bases. Trimming took off 4 bases at V and 1 base at J, with 7 bases between the two ends. Germline V gene data show CDR1 as MDHEN and CDR2 as SYDVKM. This CDR3 comprises 14 residues. The CDR3 nucleotides read TGTGCCAGCAGTTGGGGACAGAACACCGGGGAGCTGTTTTTT. It yields the protein CASSWGQNTGELFF.

This chain connects TRBV29-1 to TRBJ2-1, with 12 bases lining up with TRBD2. Looked up from germline, CDR1 is SQVTM and CDR2 is ANQGSEA. This CDR3 region has 17 residues. The junction had 10 bases not matched to a gene; V was cut back by 7 bases and J by 0 bases. The CDR3 reads CSAAGLAGGSSYNEQFF. The CDR3 DNA is TGCAGCGCAGCAGGGCTAGCGGGAGGGAGCTCCTACAATGAGCAGTTCTTC.

This clone occurred a few times. This chain uses TRBV28 with TRBJ1-4, with TRBD1 matching 7 bases. The CDR3 length is 13 residues. V lost 8 bases to trimming and J lost 5 bases; unmatched junction nucleotides: 5. Germline values: CDR1 MDHEN, CDR2 SYDVKM. The CDR3 nucleotides are TGTGCCAGCCAGGGGGACCGGAATGAAAAACTGTTTTTT. Encoded protein: CASQGDRNEKLFF.